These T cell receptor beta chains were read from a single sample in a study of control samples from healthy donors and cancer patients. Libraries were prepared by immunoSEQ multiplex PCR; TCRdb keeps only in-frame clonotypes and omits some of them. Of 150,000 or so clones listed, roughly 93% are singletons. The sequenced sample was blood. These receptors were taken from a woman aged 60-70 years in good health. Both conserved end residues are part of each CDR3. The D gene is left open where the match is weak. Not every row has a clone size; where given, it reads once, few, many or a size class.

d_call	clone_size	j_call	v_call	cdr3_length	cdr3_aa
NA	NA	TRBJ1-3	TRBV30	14	CAWSVGGAGNTIYF
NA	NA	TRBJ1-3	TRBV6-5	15	CASSYSPWAGNTIYF
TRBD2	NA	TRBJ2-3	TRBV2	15	CASYIGLSGADTQYF
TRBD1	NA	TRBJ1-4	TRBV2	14	CAGTQRDREEKLFF
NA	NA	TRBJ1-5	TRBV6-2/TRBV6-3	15	CASSPREYSNQPQHF
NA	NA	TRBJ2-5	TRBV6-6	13	CASSDEGFQTQYF
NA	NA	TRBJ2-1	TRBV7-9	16	CASSLGARGVGNEQFF
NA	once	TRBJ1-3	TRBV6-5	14	CASRSGGAGNTIYF
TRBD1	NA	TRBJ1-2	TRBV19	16	CASSITGEVGAYGYTF
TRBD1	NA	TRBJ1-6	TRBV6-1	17	CASSARGDRVTDSPLHF
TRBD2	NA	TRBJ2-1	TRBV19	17	CASSQNRGLAVYNEQFF
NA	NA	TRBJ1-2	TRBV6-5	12	CASSTRGRGYTF
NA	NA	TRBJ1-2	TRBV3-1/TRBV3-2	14	CASSQVYRNYGYTF
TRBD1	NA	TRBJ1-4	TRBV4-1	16	CASSQRKTGVDEKLFF
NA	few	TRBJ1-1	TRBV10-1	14	CASSETSGGTEAFF
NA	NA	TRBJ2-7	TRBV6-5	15	CASSYSMDFPYEQYF
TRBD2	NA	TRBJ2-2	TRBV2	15	CASSDGGAGTGELFF
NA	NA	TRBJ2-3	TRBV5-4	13	CASSPAGTDTQYF
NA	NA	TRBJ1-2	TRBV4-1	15	CASSQDLAVGNGYTF
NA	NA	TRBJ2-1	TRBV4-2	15	CASSQVPSSYNEQFF
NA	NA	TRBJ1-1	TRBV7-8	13	CASSLTGFTEAFF
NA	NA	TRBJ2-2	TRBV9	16	CASSVPPTTSTGELFF
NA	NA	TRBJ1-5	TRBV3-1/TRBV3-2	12	CASSHQDQPQHF
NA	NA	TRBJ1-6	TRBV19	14	CASSIETGVSPLHF
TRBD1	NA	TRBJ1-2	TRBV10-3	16	CAISERTGGAAGGYTF
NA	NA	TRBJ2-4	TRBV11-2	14	CASSLQEGQNIQYF
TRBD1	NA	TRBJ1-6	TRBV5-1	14	CASSFVQGESPLHF
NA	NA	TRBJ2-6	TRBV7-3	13	CASGGSGANVLTF
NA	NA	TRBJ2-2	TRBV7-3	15	CASSSQVVGNGELFF
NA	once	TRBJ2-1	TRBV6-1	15	CASSLSGSPYNEQFF
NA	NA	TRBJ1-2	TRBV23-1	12	CASSPPDRGYTF
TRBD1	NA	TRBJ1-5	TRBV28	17	CASSTTQGAGSNQPQHF
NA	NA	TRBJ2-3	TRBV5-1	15	CASSGATGPTDTQYF
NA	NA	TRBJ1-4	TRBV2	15	CASRPGIGTLEKLFF
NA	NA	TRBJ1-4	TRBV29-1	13	CSVGAFVGEKLFF
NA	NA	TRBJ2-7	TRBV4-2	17	CASSQDSSSVFVYEQYF
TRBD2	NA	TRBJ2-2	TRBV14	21	CASSQDPAGTSGGAYTGELFF
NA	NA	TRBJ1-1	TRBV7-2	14	CASSVGQQNTEAFF
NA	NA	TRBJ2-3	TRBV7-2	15	CASSLGRRRTDTQYF
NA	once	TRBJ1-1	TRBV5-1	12	CARKLCIPEAFF
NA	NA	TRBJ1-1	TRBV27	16	CASSLRGPIMNTEAFF
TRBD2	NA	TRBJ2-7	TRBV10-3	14	CATAVSGGTYEQYF
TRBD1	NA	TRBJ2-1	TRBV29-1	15	CSVSPGQGVTSEQFF
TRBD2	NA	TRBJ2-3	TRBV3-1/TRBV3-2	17	CASSQRTSGGAADTQYF